The 23 T cell receptor beta chains presented below share a single source sample, sequenced in a study of blood T cell repertoires in COVID-19. Using immunoSEQ multiplex PCR, the repertoire was profiled, and TCRdb retains in-frame clones only, with some absent. The sample lists about 330,000 clones, roughly 90% occurring once. Specimen: peripheral blood. These receptors were collected from a woman aged 45-59 years with active or convalescent COVID-19.

In this sample, this clone turned up a few times. V is TRBV4-1 and J is TRBJ2-5; 7 positions agree with TRBD1. J gave up 7 bases and V 4 bases, and 12 bases lay outside the gene matches. Germline V gene sequence: CDR1 MGHRA, CDR2 YSYEKL. CDR3 length equals 15 residues. The chain's CDR3 is CASSRLSQGDGTQYF. The CDR3 DNA sequence: TGCGCCAGCAGCCGGCTCTCTCAGGGGGATGGGACCCAGTACTTC.

This clone was detected once. The genes are TRBV5-1 and TRBJ1-1; D is undetermined. V shed 4 bases and J shed 0 bases, with 16 bases lying between them. This CDR3 comprises 16 residues. From germline, CDR1 is SGHRS and CDR2 YFSETQ. CDR3 region: CASSPDGPLMNTEAFF. The DNA for the CDR3 is TGCGCCAGCAGCCCTGATGGGCCTCTTATGAACACTGAAGCTTTCTTT. Full variable domain (outside the CDR3, taken from reference TRBV5-1 and TRBJ1-1): KAGVTQTPRYLIKTRGQQVTLSCSPISGHRSVSWYQQTPGQGLQFLFEYFSETQRNKGNFPGRFSGRQFSNSRSEMNVSTLELGDSALYLCASSPDGPLMNTEAFFGQGTRLTVV.

The chain has TRBV3-1 (or the pseudogene TRBV3-2) and TRBJ1-1; TRBD1 matches at 9 bases. Per germline, CDR1 LGHDT and CDR2 YNNKEL (reference sequence). This CDR3 contains 14 residues. Losses at the gene ends were 4 bases for V and 4 bases for J; bases not matched to a gene: 4. The CDR3 sequence is CASSRRQGGTEAFF. The CDR3, as DNA: TGTGCCAGCAGCCGACGACAGGGGGGCACTGAAGCTTTCTTT.

In DNA form, the CDR3 reads TGTGCCAGCAGCTTCCTTGGGCTAGCCGCCCAAGAGACCCAGTACTTC. Translating gives CASSFLGLAAQETQYF. V and J are TRBV7-2 and TRBJ2-5; TRBD2 is a possible D gene (5 bases). Trimming took off 3 bases at V and 1 base at J, with 15 bases between the two ends. This CDR3 is built from 16 residues. CDR1 SGHTA and CDR2 FQGNSA come from the germline V gene.

This clone was seen a single time. At one boundary the junction diverges from the germline segment, which might be a read error. J is TRBJ2-7 and V is TRBV6-6; 8 nucleotides match TRBD1. Germline V gene lookup returns CDR1 MNHNY and CDR2 SVGAGI (reference sequence). This CDR3 has 12 amino acids. The CDR3 reads CASSHLRDRSHF. The CDR3 DNA follows: TGTGCCAGCAGTCACCTCCGGGACAGGTCCCACTTC.

V and J are TRBV7-3 and TRBJ2-1; 9 nucleotides align to TRBD2. CDR1 is SGHTA and CDR2 is FQGTGA in the germline V gene. This CDR3 has 14 residues. The trim removed 2 bases at V and 10 bases at J, leaving 6 bases unmatched. The CDR3 bases are TGTGCCAGCAGCTTAGAGGGACTAGCTGGAGAGCAGTTCTTC. This translates into CASSLEGLAGEQFF.

This chain links TRBV6-5 with TRBJ2-7, with D tentatively TRBD1 (5 bases). CDR1 and CDR2 from the germline V gene are MNHEY and SVGAGI. The CDR3 has 13 residues. Trimming removed 3 bases from V and 5 bases from J, with 11 bases in between. The CDR3 DNA reads as TGTGCCAGCAGTTATCAGGGTTCCGACGAGCAGTACTTC. The encoded protein is CASSYQGSDEQYF.

This chain joins TRBV27 and TRBJ2-7, with a weak D call TRBD2 (6 bases). The CDR3 is 14 residues long. Germline V CDR1 and CDR2: MNHEY, SMNVEV (reference sequence). V was pared by 5 bases and J by 0 bases, with 11 bases between. CDR3 in DNA: TGTGCCAGCAGTATTAGCGGAAGCTCCTACGAGCAGTACTTC. This encodes CASSISGSSYEQYF.

The V gene is TRBV30, the J gene TRBJ2-3, with D possibly being TRBD2 (5 bases). Germline V gene data show CDR1 as GTSNPN and CDR2 as SVGIG (reference sequence). The CDR3 extends over 15 amino acids. V lost 0 bases and J 6 bases, leaving 16 bases between the germline ends. CDR3 bases: TGTGCCTGGAGTGTCACTAGTCCGGAAGCGGATACGCAGTATTTT. Translated: CAWSVTSPEADTQYF.

V usage is TRBV5-1 and J usage is TRBJ2-1; 9 positions match TRBD1. CDR3 length equals 17 residues. With V trimmed by 1 base and J by 7 bases, 12 bases remained unmatched. Germline V gene lookup returns CDR1 SGHRS and CDR2 YFSETQ. The CDR3 DNA follows: TGCGCCAGCAGCTTGACTGTTACGGGACAGGGAGGAAATGAGCAGTTCTTC. Translation: CASSLTVTGQGGNEQFF.

The chain employs TRBV4-1 and TRBJ1-4; D is unclear. V shed 0 bases and J shed 1 base, with 18 bases lying between them. The CDR3 has 19 residues. Germline assignment: CDR1 MGHRA and CDR2 YSYEKL. The CDR3 nucleotides read TGCGCCAGCAGCCAAGATACCGGGCCCCCGGGAGGAACTAATGAAAAACTGTTTTTT. Amino acids: CASSQDTGPPGGTNEKLFF.

On this clone itself: A read error may account for a junction end that differs from germline. The chain joins TRBV7-9 to TRBJ2-2; 9 bases match TRBD2. The germline gives CDR1 SEHNR, CDR2 FQNEAQ (reference sequence). The CDR3 has 15 residues. This CDR3 is CASTLAGANTGELFF. The CDR3 region has the DNA TGTGCCAGCACCTTAGCGGGAGCGAACACCGGGGAGCTGTTTTTT.

The V call is TRBV6-4, the J call TRBJ1-1; 8 nucleotides align to TRBD1. The CDR3 runs to 14 residues. Looked up from germline, CDR1 is MRHNA and CDR2 is SNTAGT. Losses at the gene ends were 6 bases for V and 8 bases for J; bases not matched to a gene: 11. The CDR3: CASRVADRTGEAFF. The CDR3 coding sequence is TGTGCCAGCAGGGTTGCGGATAGGACAGGGGAAGCTTTCTTT.

The chain employs TRBV2 and TRBJ2-5; the D is unclear. The CDR3 runs to 13 residues. Germline-derived CDR1 and CDR2 are SNHLY and FYNNEI. V gave up 8 bases and J gave up 3 bases, with 13 bases separating them. CDR3 protein: CASHEREKETQYF. CDR3 nucleotide sequence: TGTGCCAGCCATGAAAGAGAAAAAGAGACCCAGTACTTC.

This clone has a single count. The chain carries TRBV4-1 and TRBJ2-5; D not resolved. Trimming took 0 bases from V and 7 from J, leaving 9 bases between them. The CDR3 is 13 amino acids. CDR1 is MGHRA and CDR2 is YSYEKL in the germline V gene. The DNA of the CDR3 is TGCGCCAGCAGCCAAGAACGAGCCTGGACCCAGTACTTC. Translation gives CASSQERAWTQYF.

The rearrangement uses TRBV27 and TRBJ2-5; TRBD2 might be the D (5 bases). The CDR3 length is 14 residues. Germline V gene data show CDR1 as MNHEY and CDR2 as SMNVEV (reference sequence). V lost 6 bases and J 5 bases, leaving 16 bases between the germline ends. CDR3 region: CASRLTGWLETQYF. DNA of the CDR3: TGTGCCAGCAGACTCACGGGGTGGTTGGAGACCCAGTACTTC.

A single count supports this clone. This chain joins TRBV9 and TRBJ2-6, with 7 bases aligning to TRBD2. V lost 0 bases, J lost 5 bases, and 8 bases stayed unmatched. This CDR3 has 17 amino acids. Germline assignment: CDR1 SGDLS and CDR2 YYNGEE. The CDR3 DNA is TGTGCCAGCAGCGTAGGGGGAGGGCTCGGTTGGGCCAACGTCCTGACTTTC. This sequence encodes CASSVGGGLGWANVLTF.

The CDR3 bases are TGTGCCAGCAGCGCCTGGGTGGGGGGAGGTCAGCCCCAGCATTTT. It translates to CASSAWVGGGQPQHF. This chain uses TRBV28 with TRBJ1-5, with D maybe TRBD1 (5 bases). The CDR3 is made up of 15 amino acids. Trimming took off 6 bases at V and 6 bases at J, with 18 bases between the two ends. Germline CDR1 is MDHEN and CDR2 is SYDVKM.

V is TRBV12-3 or TRBV12-4 and J is TRBJ2-1; D unclear. Trimming cost V 3 bases and J 7 bases, with 10 bases left between them. The CDR3 sequence is 13 residues long. The CDR3 DNA follows: TGTGCCAGCAGTTTTGGTTGGCCGAATGAGCAGTTCTTC. This encodes CASSFGWPNEQFF.

This chain links TRBV25-1 with TRBJ2-3; a weak D match, TRBD2 (5 bases). Trimming took off 1 base at V and 0 bases at J, with 11 bases between the two ends. CDR3 length: 16 amino acids. Germline V lookup: CDR1 MGHDK, CDR2 SYGVNS. The CDR3 here is CASSEWSGESTDTQYF. The DNA for the CDR3 is TGTGCCAGCAGTGAATGGTCCGGGGAAAGCACAGATACGCAGTATTTT. Together with reference TRBV25-1 and TRBJ2-3, the CDR3 gives the full variable domain: EADIYQTPRYLVIGTGKKITLECSQTMGHDKMYWYQQDPGMELHLIHYSYGVNSTEKGDLSSESTVSRIRTEHFPLTLESARPSHTSQYLCASSEWSGESTDTQYFGPGTRLTVL.

The chain has TRBV11-2 and TRBJ2-6; D gene ambiguous. The CDR3 runs 15 residues. Germline CDR1 is SGHAT and CDR2 is FQNNGV. The germline V and J ends were trimmed by 3 bases and 0 bases, with 6 bases remaining between them. CDR3: CASSFPDSGANVLTF. The DNA of the CDR3 is TGTGCCAGCAGCTTTCCAGACTCTGGGGCCAACGTCCTGACTTTC.

This chain links TRBV30 with TRBJ1-5; D is unresolved. The CDR3 is made up of 14 amino acids. Trimming stripped 0 bases from V and 4 bases from J, with 10 bases between. The germline CDR1 and CDR2 sequences are GTSNPN and SVGIG (reference sequence). The DNA for the CDR3 is TGTGCCTGGAGTGTACGGCTAGGTAATCAGCCCCAGCATTTT. It is translated as CAWSVRLGNQPQHF.

The chain employs TRBV29-1 and TRBJ2-1; TRBD1 matches at 8 bases. The CDR3 extends over 13 amino acids. Losses at the gene ends were 4 bases for V and 4 bases for J; bases not matched to a gene: 3. CDR1 and CDR2 from the germline V gene are SQVTM and ANQGSEA. In nucleotides, the CDR3 is TGCAGCGTTGGACAGGGGCCTTACAATGAGCAGTTCTTC. Encoded protein: CSVGQGPYNEQFF.